The table lists the clone carrying this T cell receptor (beta chain) with a few counts. Antigen unknown. The data derive from a study of immune cell composition in non-small cell lung cancer. The CDR3 length is 15 residues. V lost 2 bases, J lost 1 base, and 6 bases lay in between. Germline CDR1 reads MDHEN; CDR2 reads SYDVKM. Assay: immunoSEQ multiplex PCR; the TCRdb copy retains only in-frame clones and omits some. The sample consists of 3,500 to 4,500 clones, over 65% of them appearing once. Notes on the study in general: Tumour-reactive clones were not shown to match dominant in vivo tumour clones. Top 10 clone scores and clonality were higher in squamous than adenocarcinoma. In adenocarcinoma, maximal tumour-associated clone frequency tracked TIL tumour reactivity.

The sequenced sample consisted of lung tumor tissue. The genes are TRBV28 and TRBJ2-6, with a tentative D call TRBD2 (6 bases). The clonotype comes from a human donor with non-small cell lung cancer. For the CDR3, the DNA is TGTGCCAGCAGTTTAGCGGGGTCTGGGGCCAACGTCCTGACTTTC. It is translated as CASSLAGSGANVLTF. Drawing the rest from reference TRBV28 and TRBJ2-6, the complete variable domain is DVKVTQSSRYLVKRTGEKVFLECVQDMDHENMFWYRQDPGLGLRLIYFSYDVKMKEKGDIPEGYSVSREKKERFSLILESASTNQTSMYLCASSLAGSGANVLTFGAGSRLTVL.